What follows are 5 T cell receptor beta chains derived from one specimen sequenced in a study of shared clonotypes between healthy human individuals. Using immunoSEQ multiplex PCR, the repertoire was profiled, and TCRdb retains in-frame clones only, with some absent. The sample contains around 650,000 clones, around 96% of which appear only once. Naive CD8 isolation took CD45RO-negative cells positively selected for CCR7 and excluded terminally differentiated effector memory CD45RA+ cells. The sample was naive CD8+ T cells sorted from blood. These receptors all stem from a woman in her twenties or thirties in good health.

CDR3 nucleotides: TGTGCCAGCAGTCCCCGGGATTCGAACACTGAAGCTTTCTTT. This codes for CASSPRDSNTEAFF. The chain combines TRBV28 with TRBJ1-1, with D unresolved. Germline V gene sequence: CDR1 MDHEN, CDR2 SYDVKM. V lost 5 bases, J lost 1 base, and 11 bases lay in between. The CDR3 totals 14 residues.

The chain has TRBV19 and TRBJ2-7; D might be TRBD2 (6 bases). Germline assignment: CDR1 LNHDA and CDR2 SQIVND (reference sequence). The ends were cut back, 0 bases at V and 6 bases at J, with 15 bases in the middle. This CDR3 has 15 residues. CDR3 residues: CASSIDNGEAREQYF. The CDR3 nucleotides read TGTGCCAGTAGTATAGATAACGGGGAGGCGCGCGAGCAGTACTTC.

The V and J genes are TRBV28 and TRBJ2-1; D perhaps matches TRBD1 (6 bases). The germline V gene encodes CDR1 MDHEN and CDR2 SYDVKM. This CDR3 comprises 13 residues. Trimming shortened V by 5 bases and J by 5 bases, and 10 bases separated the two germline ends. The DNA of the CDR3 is TGTGCCAGCAGTCCGGGACATAACAATGAGCAGTTCTTC. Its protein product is CASSPGHNNEQFF. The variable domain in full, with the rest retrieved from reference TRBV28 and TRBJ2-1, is DVKVTQSSRYLVKRTGEKVFLECVQDMDHENMFWYRQDPGLGLRLIYFSYDVKMKEKGDIPEGYSVSREKKERFSLILESASTNQTSMYLCASSPGHNNEQFFGPGTRLTVL.

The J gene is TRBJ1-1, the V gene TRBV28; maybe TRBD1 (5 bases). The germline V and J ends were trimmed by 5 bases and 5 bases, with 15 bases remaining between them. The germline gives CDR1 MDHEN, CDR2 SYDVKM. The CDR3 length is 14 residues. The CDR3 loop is CASSPRVPGTEAFF. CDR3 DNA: TGTGCCAGCAGTCCCAGGGTGCCGGGGACTGAAGCTTTCTTT.

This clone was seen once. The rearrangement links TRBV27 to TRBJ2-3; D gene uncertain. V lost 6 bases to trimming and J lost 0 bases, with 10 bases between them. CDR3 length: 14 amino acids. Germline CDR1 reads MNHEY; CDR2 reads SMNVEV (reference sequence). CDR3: CASRWHTSTDTQYF. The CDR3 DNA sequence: TGTGCCAGCAGGTGGCACACTAGCACAGATACGCAGTATTTT.